The source of this T cell receptor beta chain is a study of cytotoxic CD8 clonotypes in ibrutinib-treated CLL (dated by TCRdb to the early 2020s). The study in broad terms: The cohort was composed of some ten relapsed/refractory and fewer than 16 treatment-naive patients; IGHV unmutated status was identified in roughly 18 patients. Every remission and progressive disease sample was obtained while ibrutinib was still being received by the patients. Response samples were taken after a median of roughly eleven months on treatment, ranging from 6 to 36 months. Samples averaged approximately 260,000 productive templates and about 94,000 productive rearrangements. Partial responses were observed in approximately 24 patients and complete responses in 2; after a median follow-up of around 68 months, remission was maintained in around 14 patients and progression was observed in approximately 12. Cryopreserved peripheral blood mononuclear cells were collected before treatment, at response, and at either disease progression or sustained remission. Longitudinal samples were obtainable from about 30% of the roughly 90 participants in the trial.

About this clone itself: Its antigen specificity is not known. Base-call qualities are not available, and no considerably larger clone is one nucleotide away.

Study-level results and caveats: Baseline clonality was found to be higher than that of age-matched healthy donors and was strongly correlated with circulating CD8+ T-cell counts. Sampling times were not matched between sustained-remission and progressing patients, and lymph node repertoires were not studied. Clonality rose at ibrutinib response, remained stable during sustained remission, and dropped back toward baseline at progression. Public clonotypes were rare and either shrank or stayed stable during treatment, and the rise in clonality at ibrutinib response reflected expansion of private clonotypes.

This specimen's time point label, interpreted: roughly 2 years on ibrutinib. For TCR beta library preparation, 1.5 to 2 micrograms of genomic DNA was extracted from cryopreserved PBMCs. Longitudinal blood samples from CLL patients on ibrutinib monotherapy were analyzed using high-throughput TCR beta sequencing. The patients took part in an open-label, single-center phase 2 trial of ibrutinib monotherapy. The goal of deep resolution MiSeq sequencing was a depth between 1 in 1 million and 1 in 200,000 T cells, and coverage averaged 10x per clonotype. TCR beta libraries were generated with the immunoSEQ hsTCRB Kit. Under the source paper's analysis protocol: The data were analyzed with ImmunoSEQ Analyzer and ImmunoSEQ Data Assistant, and V, D and J gene assignments followed IMGT definitions. Clonality, with values ranging from 0 to 1, was calculated as one minus the normalized Shannon entropy of productive rearrangement frequencies. Only overrepresented clonotypes making up at least 0.05% of the repertoire of each patient were included in the public clonotype analysis. Approximately 13 age-matched healthy donor repertoires from immuneACCESS served as clonality controls. This immuneACCESS table, as held by TCRdb, lists in-frame sequences with V and J called but not all clones. Of the missing ones, under half trace to an unresolved V gene in checked studies; the others have no known cause. D and trimming come from the DNA, and the V and J calls and clone size come from that table. The sample table records under 150,000 clones; around 80% of these occur just once. The ten largest account for 2.5% to 3.5% of the sample.

Inclusive of the bounding cysteine and phenylalanine, the CDR3 is 14 residues long. Left in the record is the CDR3 DNA by itself, 42 bases read in frame from the first base. The germline V gene (reference sequence) specifies MNHEY as CDR1 and SMNVEV as CDR2. Unmatched junction bases come to 3, with V trimmed by 6 bases and J by 5 bases. The TCR comes from a human donor with chronic lymphocytic leukemia. The chain joins TRBV27 to TRBJ2-7, and 14 bases in between align with TRBD2. The material was PBMCs, obtained after 24 months of ibrutinib treatment. This receptor has the CDR3 CASSRLAGGDEQYF. Here is the DNA: TGTGCCAGCAGCCGACTAGCGGGGGGGGACGAGCAGTACTTC.